The sequence of this T cell receptor beta chain was determined in a study of shared clonotypes between healthy human individuals. Each unsorted PBMC replicate got 300 ng genomic DNA, around 30,000 genomes. Ten immunoSEQ deep assay plates were used to sequence unsorted PBMC DNA. Profiled with immunoSEQ multiplex PCR; TCRdb holds only in-frame clones, not every one. The sample holds about 510,000 clones, about 80% seen once. Per germline, CDR1 MNHEY and CDR2 SMNVEV (reference sequence). V dropped 3 bases and J dropped 5 bases, with 13 bases sitting between them. This CDR3 region has 15 residues. This clone was seen many times.

The TCR comes from a woman between 35 and 50 years old in good health. Some clones in this sample may be carry-over from other donors' samples. The sample was PBMCs. The chain joins TRBV27 to TRBJ1-4; D not resolved. The DNA for the CDR3 is TGTGCCAGCAGTTTTCACGGGCGTAAGAATGAAAAACTGTTTTTT. Encoded protein: CASSFHGRKNEKLFF.